The rows below give T cell receptor beta chains drawn from one sample of a study of T cells in Graves' hyperthyroidism and ophthalmopathy. TCRdb re-called the multiplex PCR reads through MiXCR, storing one row per CDR3 protein. The sample holds a few hundred thousand distinct CDR3 sequences, 15% to 17% seen once. The specimen sequenced was blood. These receptors were collected from a woman aged 30 to 39 with Graves' hyperthyroidism. Both conserved end residues are part of each CDR3. The order of the fields is J gene, D gene, V gene, clone size, CDR3 protein, CDR3 DNA. D genes are given only for firm matches. Not every row has a clone size; where given, it reads once, few, many or a size class.

TRBJ2-1 | TRBD2 | TRBV6-1 | NA | CASRGGRMNGSPQFF | TGTGCCAGCAGGGGAGGGCGGATGAACGGGAGTCCCCAGTTCTTC
TRBJ2-3 | NA | TRBV12-3/TRBV12-4 | NA | CASGWGPDTDTQYF | TGTGCCAGCGGGTGGGGACCCGACACAGATACGCAGTATTTT
TRBJ1-1 | NA | TRBV7-3 | few | CASSLKGFGAFF | TGTGCCAGCAGCTTAAAGGGTTTCGGCGCTTTCTTT
TRBJ1-5 | NA | TRBV7-9 | many | CASSLGRRGNQPQHF | TGTGCCAGCAGCTTAGGAAGAAGGGGAAATCAGCCCCAGCATTTT
TRBJ2-2 | TRBD2 | TRBV5-4 | NA | CASGDGTSGLRGTGELFF | TGTGCCAGCGGAGACGGGACTAGCGGCCTCCGAGGGACCGGGGAGCTGTTTTTT
TRBJ1-2 | TRBD1 | TRBV6-1 | many | CASSTTGKAGTF | TGTGCCAGCAGCACGACAGGGAAGGCTGGCACCTTC
TRBJ2-7 | TRBD2 | TRBV4-3 | NA | CASSSGGGAREQYF | TGCGCCAGCAGCTCCGGGGGGGGCGCGAGGGAGCAGTACTTC
TRBJ1-5 | NA | TRBV7-9 | few | CATSRLSNQPQHF | TGTGCCACCAGCAGACTGTCCAATCAGCCCCAGCATTTT
TRBJ2-5 | NA | TRBV11-2 | many | CASSLGAGTQYF | TGTGCCAGCAGCCTCGGGGCCGGGACCCAGTACTTC
TRBJ2-1 | NA | TRBV11-1 | many | CASSFDGLREQFF | TGTGCCAGCAGCTTCGACGGGTTGAGAGAGCAGTTCTTC
TRBJ1-5 | NA | TRBV2 | many | CASSDGQPQHF | TGTGCCAGCAGTGACGGCCAGCCCCAGCATTTT
TRBJ2-7 | NA | TRBV20-1 | NA | CSASDISSYEQYF | TGCAGTGCTAGCGACATAAGCTCCTACGAGCAGTACTTC
TRBJ2-3 | NA | TRBV9 | many | CASSARGRTDTQYF | TGTGCCAGCAGCGCTCGGGGCCGCACAGATACGCAGTATTTT
TRBJ2-3 | TRBD2 | TRBV28 | many | CASSSHGAGDGDTQYF | TGTGCCAGCAGTTCCCACGGCGCGGGAGATGGAGATACGCAGTATTTT
TRBJ1-1 | NA | TRBV4-1 | few | CASSQAGVGWAITFF | TGCGCCAGCAGCCAAGCAGGTGTCGGATGGGCAATAACTTTCTTT
TRBJ2-7 | TRBD2 | TRBV5-1 | few | CASMVAGGYEQYF | TGCGCCAGCATGGTAGCGGGAGGCTACGAGCAGTACTTC
TRBJ2-1 | TRBD2 | TRBV7-2 | many | CASSKRLAGGVGRNEQFF | TGTGCCAGCAGCAAAAGACTAGCGGGAGGGGTTGGTCGGAATGAGCAGTTCTTC
TRBJ1-1 | TRBD1 | TRBV5-1 | many | CASSSTGEHAEAFF | TGCGCCAGCAGCTCCACAGGGGAACATGCTGAAGCTTTCTTT
TRBJ2-1 | TRBD2 | TRBV28 | many | CASHWDTKLAGVGNEQFF | TGTGCCAGCCATTGGGACACGAAACTAGCGGGAGTAGGCAATGAGCAGTTCTTC
TRBJ1-4 | TRBD1 | TRBV2 | many | CASKRTGYEKLFF | TGTGCCAGCAAACGGACAGGGTATGAAAAACTGTTTTTT
TRBJ2-2 | NA | TRBV7-9 | few | CASSSTIQYANTGELFF | TGTGCCAGCAGCTCGACCATACAATACGCGAACACCGGGGAGCTGTTTTTT
TRBJ1-1 | NA | TRBV6-1 | many | CASSESGIWTEAFF | TGTGCCAGCAGTGAAAGTGGGATTTGGACTGAAGCTTTCTTT
TRBJ2-1 | NA | TRBV7-2 | many | CASIGTSNEQFF | TGTGCCAGCATCGGGACTTCAAATGAGCAGTTCTTC
TRBJ2-7 | TRBD1 | TRBV18 | many | CASSPPGTGYEQYF | TGTGCCAGCTCACCACCGGGGACAGGATACGAGCAGTACTTC
TRBJ2-7 | NA | TRBV5-1 | many | CASSTMTGTYEQYF | TGCGCCAGCAGCACCATGACGGGTACCTACGAGCAGTACTTC
TRBJ1-3 | TRBD1 | TRBV29-1 | NA | CSVPGQGTENTIYF | TGCAGCGTACCGGGACAGGGTACAGAAAACACCATATATTTT
TRBJ2-3 | TRBD2 | TRBV18 | NA | CASSPLGTSAILPDTQYF | TGTGCCAGCTCACCACTTGGGACTAGCGCCATTCTGCCAGATACGCAGTATTTT
TRBJ2-1 | NA | TRBV11-2 | few | CASSLVAGSGEQFF | TGTGCCAGCAGCTTAGTAGCAGGGTCCGGTGAGCAGTTCTTC
TRBJ2-3 | NA | TRBV20-1 | many | CSADGVSSTDTQYF | TGCAGTGCCGACGGCGTTTCTAGCACAGATACGCAGTATTTT
TRBJ2-3 | NA | TRBV7-2 | many | CASSLSGPGTDTQYF | TGTGCCAGCAGCTTATCGGGGCCCGGCACAGATACGCAGTATTTT
TRBJ2-4 | NA | TRBV7-2 | many | CASSLRTVSENIQYF | TGTGCCAGCAGCTTACGGACAGTATCCGAAAACATTCAGTACTTC
TRBJ1-3 | NA | TRBV9 | few | CASSVGGAIGGNTIYF | TGTGCCAGCAGCGTAGGGGGGGCCATCGGTGGAAACACCATATATTTT
TRBJ2-1 | NA | TRBV13 | many | CASSLGFLFEQFF | TGTGCCAGCAGCTTAGGGTTTTTATTCGAGCAGTTCTTC
TRBJ2-7 | TRBD1 | TRBV11-2 | many | CASSLVAGGVGAASYEQYF | TGTGCCAGCAGCTTAGTCGCAGGGGGCGTCGGAGCGGCCTCCTACGAGCAGTACTTC
TRBJ2-3 | TRBD1 | TRBV18 | many | CASSPRADRADTQYF | TGTGCCAGCTCACCACGGGCGGACAGGGCGGATACGCAGTATTTT
TRBJ2-1 | NA | TRBV24-1 | NA | CATTVERYNEQFF | TGTGCCACCACGGTTGAGCGATACAATGAGCAGTTCTTC
TRBJ2-1 | NA | TRBV29-1 | NA | CSVGVSGTNNEQFF | TGCAGCGTTGGAGTTAGCGGAACTAACAATGAGCAGTTCTTC